The sequence of this T cell receptor (beta chain) was determined in a study of cytomegalovirus exposure and HLA in healthy donors. The PCR made use of 60 Vbeta and 13 Jbeta primers. This table comes from immunoSEQ multiplex PCR, and its TCRdb copy is limited to in-frame clones, with some not included. The sample has some 150,000 clones; 65% to 85% are singletons. Study outcomes and limitations: Later analysis identified several of the most significant clusters that appeared linked to common viral pathogens. Most TCR sequences proved rare, with some public TCRs found in many donors. Later work associated roughly 15,000 TCR beta sequences with HLA alleles at 0.05 false discovery rate. Analyses of presence and absence presupposed an approximately uniform sequencing depth across donors.

The ends lost 6 bases at V and 1 base at J; junction bases unmatched: 7. The CDR3 totals 15 residues. The germline gives CDR1 MRHNA, CDR2 SNTAGT. As concerns this clone: Its antigen is as yet unknown.

The J gene is TRBJ2-3, the V gene TRBV6-4; 7 bases map to TRBD1. Material for sequencing was PBMCs. The sequence derives from a woman aged 45-65 years in good health and CMV-seropositive. The CDR3 sequence is CASSQSGTGTDTQYF. The CDR3 DNA is TGTGCCAGCAGCCAATCCGGGACAGGCACAGATACGCAGTATTTT.